This passage covers 26 T cell receptor beta chains from one sample sequenced in a study of blood T cell repertoires in COVID-19. TCRdb keeps only in-frame clones here, not all; method: immunoSEQ multiplex PCR. The data show over 45,000 clones, approximately 78% seen once. Source material: peripheral blood. All receptors come from a human donor in a cohort sampled during active or convalescent COVID-19.

This clone is deemed medium-sized. V usage is TRBV6-5 and J usage is TRBJ1-6; 9 bases map to TRBD1. In germline, CDR1 is MNHEY, CDR2 SVGAGI. The CDR3 runs to 15 residues. The V gene end was trimmed by 2 bases and the J gene end by 10 bases; junction bases not matched to a gene: 6. CDR3 amino acids: CASSYQGTGSSPLHF. The CDR3 coding sequence is TGTGCCAGCAGTTACCAAGGGACAGGGAGCTCACCCCTCCACTTT.

The V gene is TRBV9, the J gene TRBJ1-6; TRBD1 matches 10 bases. Germline CDR1 is SGDLS and CDR2 is YYNGEE. V dropped 3 bases and J dropped 10; count of bases not matched to a gene: 7. This CDR3 spans 15 amino acids. As DNA, the CDR3 is TGTGCCAGCAGCGGCCAAGGGACAGGGGAATCACCCCTCCACTTT. It codes for CASSGQGTGESPLHF.

The CDR3 DNA is TGTGCCAGCAGCCCCCGGGAGGGAGGGTCAGACACCGGGGAGCTGTTTTTT. This translates into CASSPREGGSDTGELFF. The V gene is TRBV9, the J gene TRBJ2-2, with TRBD2 identical over 8 bases. The CDR3 consists of 17 residues. V dropped 4 bases and J dropped 3; count of bases not matched to a gene: 11. CDR1 and CDR2 from the germline V gene are SGDLS and YYNGEE.

The chain recombines TRBV29-1 with TRBJ1-3, with 7 nucleotides matching TRBD1. This CDR3 region has 14 residues. The germline gives CDR1 SQVTM, CDR2 ANQGSEA. Germline trimming cut 5 bases from V and 4 bases from J; bases unmatched to any gene: 8. CDR3 protein: CSVLTGSKGNTIYF. CDR3 DNA sequence: TGCAGCGTTCTGACAGGGAGTAAAGGAAACACCATATATTTT.

This clone was observed many times. The J gene is TRBJ1-2, the V gene TRBV6-5; 8 positions agree with TRBD1. CDR1 MNHEY and CDR2 SVGAGI come from the germline V gene. J gave up 8 bases and V 6 bases, and 14 bases lay outside the gene matches. The CDR3 spans 15 residues. CDR3 region: CASSPTRQGQAGYTF. Here the CDR3 DNA reads TGTGCCAGCAGCCCAACACGACAGGGGCAGGCGGGCTACACCTTC.

The V gene is TRBV25-1, the J gene TRBJ2-7; 9 bases align to TRBD1. This CDR3 region has 15 residues. V lost 4 bases to trimming and J lost 4 bases; unmatched junction nucleotides: 8. Germline V CDR1 and CDR2: MGHDK, SYGVNS. CDR3 coding DNA: TGTGCCAGCAGTGTACCGGGACAGGGTGTATACGAGCAGTACTTC. Residues: CASSVPGQGVYEQYF.

This rearrangement joins TRBV6-5 to TRBJ1-6, with TRBD1 as a possible D gene (5 bases). The ends were cut back, 2 bases at V and 7 bases at J, with 9 bases in the middle. Germline CDR1 MNHEY, CDR2 SVGAGI. CDR3 length: 14 residues. CDR3 loop: CASSYRQLNSPLHF. The CDR3, as DNA: TGTGCCAGCAGTTACAGACAGTTGAATTCACCCCTCCACTTT.

The sample holds a few counts of this clone. The genes are TRBV4-3 and TRBJ2-7; 8 bases are a match to TRBD1. This CDR3 spans 15 amino acids. The ends lost 0 bases at V and 7 bases at J; junction bases unmatched: 8. Germline assignment: CDR1 LGHNA and CDR2 YSLEER. CDR3 amino acids: CASSQEADRGREQYF. CDR3 sequence (DNA): TGCGCCAGCAGCCAAGAGGCAGACAGGGGTCGGGAGCAGTACTTC.

The rearrangement joins TRBV24-1 to TRBJ2-2, with 7 positions matching TRBD1. Unmatched junction bases numbered 3, after V lost 0 bases and J lost 6 bases. In germline, CDR1 is KGHDR, CDR2 SFDVKD. The CDR3 is 15 residues long. CDR3 DNA sequence: TGTGCCACCAGTGATTTGACTAGGGGGCCCGGGGAGCTGTTTTTT. It is translated as CATSDLTRGPGELFF.

This rearrangement joins TRBV4-3 to TRBJ2-2; the match to TRBD2 covers 10 bases. Germline CDR1 is LGHNA and CDR2 is YSLEER. The V segment lost 1 base and the J segment 3 bases; nucleotides outside the gene matches: 20. CDR3 length equals 22 residues. The CDR3 spells CASSQAWRWGGLAGGYTGELFF. CDR3 DNA: TGCGCCAGCAGCCAAGCCTGGAGGTGGGGAGGGTTAGCGGGGGGCTACACCGGGGAGCTGTTTTTT.

This clone has just one count. V gene TRBV6-5 combines with J gene TRBJ2-7, with a tentative D call TRBD1 (5 bases). Per germline, CDR1 MNHEY and CDR2 SVGAGI. There are 13 residues in the CDR3. Between the trimmed V and J ends, which lost 0 bases and 7 bases, there was a span of 10 bases. DNA of the CDR3: TGTGCCAGCAGTTACTCAGGGGTCGGGGAGCAGTACTTC. Protein: CASSYSGVGEQYF.

The gene calls are TRBV2 and TRBJ1-1; perhaps TRBD1 as D (5 bases). CDR3 length equals 13 residues. In germline, CDR1 is SNHLY, CDR2 FYNNEI. V was trimmed by 10 bases and J by 4 bases, leaving 16 bases between them. CDR3 sequence: CAIKRGRVTEAFF. The CDR3 DNA sequence: TGTGCCATCAAACGGGGGAGGGTCACTGAAGCTTTCTTT.

The chain couples TRBV7-3 to TRBJ2-1; D not resolved. From germline, CDR1 is SGHTA and CDR2 FQGTGA. The CDR3 extends over 15 amino acids. Trimming left V 2 bases short and J 1 base short, with 9 bases between. CDR3 nucleotide sequence: TGTGCCAGCAGCTTAGGGCCGGCATCCTACAATGAGCAGTTCTTC. Residues: CASSLGPASYNEQFF.

This chain uses TRBV3-1 (or the pseudogene TRBV3-2) with TRBJ2-2; 15 nucleotides align to TRBD2. Unmatched junction bases numbered 7, after V lost 7 bases and J lost 4 bases. The length of the CDR3 is 17 residues. Germline V gives CDR1 LGHDT, CDR2 YNNKEL (reference sequence). CDR3 nucleotide sequence: TGTGCCAGCAAAGGACTAGCGGGGGGGCCGGGCACCGGGGAGCTGTTTTTT. Residues: CASKGLAGGPGTGELFF.

A few counts support this clone. This chain uses TRBV7-2 with TRBJ2-4; maybe TRBD1 (6 bases). Germline V gives CDR1 SGHTA, CDR2 FQGNSA. CDR3 length: 16 amino acids. Trimming removed 6 bases at V and 0 bases at J, with 15 bases between. CDR3 in amino acids: CASSPGQPLAKNIQYF. The CDR3 nucleotides read TGTGCCAGCAGTCCCGGACAGCCATTAGCCAAAAACATTCAGTACTTC.

This chain links TRBV30 with TRBJ1-6; TRBD1 aligns across 9 bases. The V segment lost 2 bases and the J segment 10 bases; nucleotides outside the gene matches: 6. Germline V CDR1 and CDR2: GTSNPN, SVGIG (reference sequence). The CDR3 length is 14 residues. The CDR3 loop reads CAWSKGQGRSPLHF. The DNA of the CDR3 is TGTGCCTGGAGTAAGGGACAGGGCAGGTCACCCCTCCACTTT.

This sequence joins TRBV5-4 and TRBJ2-2; 11 nucleotides line up with TRBD1. The germline CDR1 and CDR2 sequences are SGHNT and YYREEE (reference sequence). This CDR3 is 16 amino acids long. Germline trimming cut 0 bases from V and 7 bases from J; bases unmatched to any gene: 5. CDR3 nucleotides: TGTGCCAGCAGCTTGGCCGGACAGGGGGCCAACGGGGAGCTGTTTTTT. Amino acids: CASSLAGQGANGELFF.

The chain employs TRBV7-2 and TRBJ1-3, with 8 bases matching TRBD1. The length of the CDR3 is 16 residues. The germline gives CDR1 SGHTA, CDR2 FQGNSA. The V and J ends lost 4 bases and 3 bases, in that order; junction bases with no gene match: 8. For the CDR3, the DNA is TGTGCCAGCAGCTCATACAGGGGGATTATTGGAAACACCATATATTTT. It codes for CASSSYRGIIGNTIYF.

The gene calls are TRBV7-2 and TRBJ2-7; 9 nucleotides match TRBD1. From germline, CDR1 is SGHTA and CDR2 FQGNSA. The CDR3 spans 16 residues. Germline trimming cut 1 base from V and 4 bases from J; bases unmatched to any gene: 8. The CDR3 protein is CASSLDGDRVEYEQYF. The CDR3 DNA reads TGTGCCAGCAGCTTAGACGGGGACAGGGTCGAATACGAGCAGTACTTC.

The chain uses TRBV2 and TRBJ1-4, with 11 bases that match TRBD1. Germline values: CDR1 SNHLY, CDR2 FYNNEI. This CDR3 comprises 14 residues. V gave up 6 bases and J gave up 6 bases; unmatched junction bases: 3. The CDR3 is CASRKGQGDEKLFF. CDR3 nucleotides: TGTGCCAGCAGGAAGGGACAGGGGGATGAAAAACTGTTTTTT. Full variable domain (rest looked up from reference TRBV2 and TRBJ1-4): EPEVTQTPSHQVTQMGQEVILRCVPISNHLYFYWYRQILGQKVEFLVSFYNNEISEKSEIFDDQFSVERPDGSNFTLKIRSTKLEDSAMYFCASRKGQGDEKLFFGSGTQLSVL.

The chain uses TRBV19 and TRBJ1-2; no firm D call. Trimming left V 4 bases short and J 4 bases short, with 16 bases between. CDR1 and CDR2 (germline): LNHDA, SQIVND (reference sequence). The CDR3 covers 15 residues. The CDR3 reads CASSSTIPSSYGYTF. The DNA of the CDR3 is TGTGCCAGTAGTAGCACTATCCCCAGCAGCTATGGCTACACCTTC.

The gene calls are TRBV5-1 and TRBJ1-2; D unclear. CDR1 and CDR2 (germline): SGHRS, YFSETQ. The V gene lost 0 bases and the J gene lost 8 bases, with 8 bases spanning the gap. The CDR3 has 12 amino acids. CDR3 sequence: CASSLDRRGYTF. Here the CDR3 DNA reads TGCGCCAGCAGCTTGGACAGACGCGGCTACACCTTC.

The gene calls are TRBV3-1 (or the pseudogene TRBV3-2) and TRBJ1-1; D remains unclear. V lost 0 bases and J lost 7, with 12 bases in between. Looked up from germline, CDR1 is LGHDT and CDR2 is YNNKEL (reference sequence). This CDR3 has 14 residues. The CDR3 spells CASSQDLGRDEAFF. DNA for the CDR3: TGTGCCAGCAGCCAAGATCTGGGTCGGGATGAAGCTTTCTTT.

The J gene is TRBJ2-1, the V gene TRBV5-1, with TRBD2 as a possible D gene (6 bases). CDR3 size: 13 residues. V dropped 0 bases and J dropped 10 bases, with 11 bases sitting between them. Germline CDR1 and CDR2: SGHRS and YFSETQ. Here the CDR3 reads CASSLEAGTEQFF. In nucleotides, the CDR3 is TGCGCCAGCAGCTTGGAGGCGGGGACCGAGCAGTTCTTC.

V gene TRBV19 combines with J gene TRBJ1-4; 8 bases fit TRBD1. Germline CDR1 reads LNHDA; CDR2 reads SQIVND (reference sequence). The CDR3 sequence is 15 residues long. The V segment lost 5 bases and the J segment 7 bases; nucleotides outside the gene matches: 9. In DNA form, the CDR3 reads TGTGCCAGTAGTGGAAGGACAGGGTCAATTGAAAAACTGTTTTTT. This encodes CASSGRTGSIEKLFF.

This clone was picked up a small number of times. The chain recombines TRBV5-1 with TRBJ2-5; D is perhaps TRBD2 (5 bases). V lost 4 bases and J lost 2, with 15 bases in between. This CDR3 has 15 residues. CDR1 is SGHRS and CDR2 is YFSETQ in the germline V gene. Written as DNA, the CDR3 is TGCGCCAGCAGCCTATCCGTGGGAGAACAAGAGACCCAGTACTTC. Translation gives CASSLSVGEQETQYF.